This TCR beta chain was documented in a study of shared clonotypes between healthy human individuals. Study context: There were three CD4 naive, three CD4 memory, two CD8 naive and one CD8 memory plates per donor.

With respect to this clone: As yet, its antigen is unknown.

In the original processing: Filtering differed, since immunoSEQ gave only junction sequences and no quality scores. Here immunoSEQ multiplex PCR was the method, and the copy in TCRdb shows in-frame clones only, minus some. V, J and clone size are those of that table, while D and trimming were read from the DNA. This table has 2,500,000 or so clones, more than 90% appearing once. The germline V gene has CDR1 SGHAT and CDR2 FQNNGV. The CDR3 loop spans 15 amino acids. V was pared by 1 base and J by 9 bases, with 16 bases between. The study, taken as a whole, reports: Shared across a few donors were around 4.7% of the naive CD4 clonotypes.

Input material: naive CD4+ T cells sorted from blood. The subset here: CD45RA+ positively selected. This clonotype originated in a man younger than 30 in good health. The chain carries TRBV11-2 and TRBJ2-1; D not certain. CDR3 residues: CASSLASPRIGEQFF. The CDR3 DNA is TGTGCCAGCAGCTTAGCGTCCCCGAGAATCGGTGAGCAGTTCTTC.